These 13 T cell receptor beta chains originate from one sample sequenced in a study of vaccination and CD4 T cells after COVID-19. Their cognate antigens are unknown. Cultured CD4+ T-cell DNA underwent Oncomine TCR Beta short-read sequencing. Via MiXCR, TCRdb re-called the PCR reads, giving one row per CDR3 protein. The data hold around 7,100 distinct CDR3 sequences, with 55% observed a single time. Specified treatment: roughly ten-day PBMC culture with coronavirus spike peptide pools or control peptides (ViraFEST assay). The unexposed donor's CD4+ T cells were collected before the COVID-19 pandemic (2011-2018). Sequenced: CD4+ T cells from blood, cultured in vitro. All receptors derive from a human donor in good health.

The V and J genes are TRBV6-1 and TRBJ2-1; D call uncertain. V was trimmed by 6 bases and J by 0 bases, leaving 12 bases between them. Looked up from germline, CDR1 is MNHNS and CDR2 is SASEGT. This CDR3 has 15 residues. This chain's CDR3 is CASRTSWSSYNEQFF. The CDR3 region has the DNA TGTGCCAGCAGGACGAGCTGGAGCTCCTACAATGAGCAGTTCTTC.

The rearrangement uses TRBV5-1 and TRBJ2-1; tentative D call: TRBD2 (7 bases). This CDR3 comprises 14 residues. Germline loops: CDR1 SGHRS, CDR2 YFSETQ. Deletions cut 3 bases from V and 3 bases from J, with 10 bases between. CDR3 bases: TGCGCCAGCAGCTACGGGGGGCTCTACAATGAGCAGTTCTTC. It codes for CASSYGGLYNEQFF.

This clonotype came up a few times. The V and J genes are TRBV7-9 and TRBJ1-3; tentative D call: TRBD1 (6 bases). The CDR3 sequence is 14 residues long. Germline lookup yields CDR1 SEHNR and CDR2 FQNEAQ (reference sequence). Trimming left V 4 bases short and J 2 bases short, with 9 bases between. The CDR3 protein is CASSSGQTGNTIYF. The CDR3 region has the DNA TGTGCCAGCAGCTCAGGACAGACTGGAAACACCATATATTTT.

This clonotype was counted only a few times. The chain couples TRBV20-1 to TRBJ1-2; 9 positions match TRBD1. The CDR3 covers 13 residues. J was trimmed by 7 bases and V by 6 bases; bases with no gene match: 9. Looked up from germline, CDR1 is DFQATT and CDR2 is SNEGSKA (reference sequence). In nucleotides, the CDR3 is TGCAGTGCGCCCAAACAGGGGGCGGGTGGCTACACCTTC. Protein product: CSAPKQGAGGYTF.

V is TRBV20-1 and J is TRBJ2-5; 10 bases line up with TRBD2. Germline loops: CDR1 DFQATT, CDR2 SNEGSKA (reference sequence). V lost 5 bases and J lost 5; bases outside the gene matches: 8. There are 14 residues in the CDR3. The CDR3 protein is CSAGRLAGFETQYF. CDR3 DNA: TGCAGTGCTGGGCGACTAGCGGGTTTCGAGACCCAGTACTTC.

This rearrangement joins TRBV12-3 or TRBV12-4 to TRBJ1-1; D is unresolved. Trimming stripped 3 bases from V and 1 base from J, with 9 bases between. The CDR3 totals 14 residues. The CDR3 sequence is CASSFGRANTEAFF. DNA for the CDR3: TGTGCCAGCAGTTTCGGACGGGCGAACACTGAAGCTTTCTTT.

This clonotype was detected a few times. The rearrangement joins TRBV4-2 to TRBJ1-2, with D hard to call. Germline loops: CDR1 LGHNA, CDR2 YNFKEQ. The ends were cut back, 0 bases at V and 6 bases at J, with 23 bases in the middle. The CDR3 consists of 18 residues. CDR3 sequence: CASSQDRIYGAASNGYTF. CDR3 bases: TGTGCCAGCAGCCAAGATCGGATCTATGGCGCAGCCTCTAATGGCTACACCTTC.

CDR3 nucleotides: TGCAGTGCTTACACACCTGGACAGGGGGCAGGTGGCTACACCTTC. Residues: CSAYTPGQGAGGYTF. The chain uses TRBV20-1 and TRBJ1-2, with 11 bases that match TRBD1. The CDR3 covers 15 residues. Germline-derived CDR1 and CDR2 are DFQATT and SNEGSKA (reference sequence). Trimming cost V 5 bases and J 7 bases; bases outside gene matches: 12.

In this sample, this clonotype turned up a few times. The gene calls are TRBV7-2 and TRBJ2-1, with 8 bases fitting TRBD2. Per germline, CDR1 SGHTA and CDR2 FQGNSA. The CDR3 loop spans 17 amino acids. J gave up 2 bases and V 3 bases, and 9 bases lay outside the gene matches. The CDR3 is CASSLGTGGRTYNEQFF. The CDR3 nucleotides are TGTGCCAGCAGCTTGGGCACTGGCGGGAGGACCTACAATGAGCAGTTCTTC.

This clonotype was counted a few times. The rearrangement joins TRBV20-1 to TRBJ1-2, with TRBD1 matching 8 bases. V dropped 5 bases and J dropped 5; count of bases not matched to a gene: 10. CDR1 DFQATT and CDR2 SNEGSKA come from the germline V gene (reference sequence). The CDR3 consists of 14 residues. CDR3 region: CSAYFRDRSYGYTF. The CDR3 DNA sequence: TGCAGTGCTTACTTTAGGGACAGGTCATATGGCTACACCTTC.

This clonotype was counted between two and nine times. The chain carries TRBV20-1 and TRBJ2-1; D gene unclear. V lost 4 bases and J 6 bases, leaving 16 bases between the germline ends. The germline CDR1 and CDR2 sequences are DFQATT and SNEGSKA (reference sequence). The CDR3 has 14 residues. The chain's CDR3 is CSAIQGLKLNEQFF. The CDR3, as DNA: TGCAGTGCTATACAAGGATTAAAGCTCAATGAGCAGTTCTTC.

This clonotype was observed a handful of times. The V call is TRBV5-8, the J call TRBJ1-5; TRBD1 aligns across 9 bases. Germline lookup yields CDR1 SGHTS and CDR2 YDEGEE. This CDR3 comprises 15 residues. V was clipped by 6 bases and J by 2 bases; unmatched bases: 6. The CDR3 DNA is TGTGCCAGCAACGGACAGGGGATGCGCAATCAGCCCCAGCATTTT. It translates to CASNGQGMRNQPQHF.

This chain links TRBV30 with TRBJ2-1, with D uncertain. This CDR3 has 15 amino acids. Per germline, CDR1 GTSNPN and CDR2 SVGIG (reference sequence). Trimming left V 3 bases short and J 6 bases short, with 18 bases between. CDR3 amino acids: CAWSRAPLTGNEQFF. DNA of the CDR3: TGTGCCTGGAGCCGAGCCCCGTTAACTGGCAATGAGCAGTTCTTC.